What follows describes a single TCR beta chain. As yet, its antigen is unknown. Assay: immunoSEQ multiplex PCR; the TCRdb copy retains only in-frame clones and omits some. The sample carries about 94,000 clones, 89% recorded once. The source of the sample is a study of a mutant IDH1 vaccine in newly diagnosed glioma. Trimming cost V 1 base and J 7 bases, with 8 bases left between them. The CDR3 spans 13 residues. Germline V CDR1 and CDR2: SGHNT, YYREEE (reference sequence). As to time point: week 47, end of study. It was 300 ug of mutant IDH1 20-mer peptide that made up each vaccine dose, given with topical imiquimod.

The chain employs TRBV5-4 and TRBJ2-2, with D possibly TRBD2 on 5 matching bases. Sequenced material: PBMCs, taken from a glioma patient whose treatment included an IDH1 peptide vaccine. The receptor comes from a woman between 45 and 60 years old with glioma. The chain's CDR3 is CASSLMRDGELFF. The DNA for the CDR3 is TGTGCCAGCAGCTTGATGAGGGACGGGGAGCTGTTTTTT.